The 4 T cell receptor beta chains presented below share a single source sample, sequenced in a study of cytomegalovirus exposure and HLA in healthy donors. PCR used 60 Vbeta primers and 13 Jbeta primers. Profiling relied on immunoSEQ multiplex PCR, and the TCRdb table lists in-frame clones only, not all of them. Of some 150,000 clones listed, around 80% are singletons. The sequenced sample consisted of PBMCs. Receptor source: a man aged 18 to 30 in good health and CMV-seropositive.

This sequence joins TRBV15 and TRBJ2-1; unclear D gene. This CDR3 is 11 amino acids long. CDR1 and CDR2 (germline): LNHNV, YYDKDF (reference sequence). V lost 8 bases, J lost 4 bases, and 6 bases lay in between. CDR3 coding DNA: TGTGCCACCCGGCGGTACAATGAGCAGTTCTTC. Residues: CATRRYNEQFF. Combining the CDR3 with reference TRBV15 and TRBJ2-1 gives the whole variable domain DAMVIQNPRYQVTQFGKPVTLSCSQTLNHNVMYWYQQKSSQAPKLLFHYYDKDFNNEADTPDNFQSRRPNTSFCFLDIRSPGLGDTAMYLCATRRYNEQFFGPGTRLTVL.

This rearrangement joins TRBV4-3 to TRBJ1-2; TRBD1 might be the D (6 bases). The germline gives CDR1 LGHNA, CDR2 YSLEER. V lost 0 bases and J lost 0, with 14 bases in between. The CDR3 runs to 17 residues. The CDR3 bases are TGCGCCAGCAGCCAAGAAGGCTTAGGGGGTTCTAACTATGGCTACACCTTC. Its protein is CASSQEGLGGSNYGYTF.

The chain joins TRBV11-3 to TRBJ2-1; TRBD1 agrees at 8 bases. This CDR3 has 17 residues. The germline gives CDR1 SGHNT, CDR2 YENEEA. V trimming: 6 bases; J trimming: 4 bases; junction bases outside the gene matches: 14. CDR3 DNA sequence: TGTGCCAGCAGTCCGGGACAGGCCGAGACGGGTTACAATGAGCAGTTCTTC. Translating gives CASSPGQAETGYNEQFF.

The chain joins TRBV6-6 to TRBJ1-1; D remains ambiguous. V lost 5 bases and J 3 bases, leaving 19 bases between the germline ends. This CDR3 spans 16 amino acids. The germline CDR1 and CDR2 sequences are MNHNY and SVGAGI (reference sequence). CDR3 loop: CASSPRLAGSHTEAFF. The DNA of the CDR3 is TGTGCCAGCAGTCCCAGGTTGGCGGGGAGTCACACTGAAGCTTTCTTT.